The 7 T cell receptor beta chains listed next were all sequenced from one sample in a study of T cell changes during pregnancy in multiple sclerosis. Clones were sequenced by immunoSEQ multiplex PCR, and TCRdb holds only the in-frame ones, with some missing. The sample shows under 65,000 clones, around 90% of them seen only once. Sequences were derived from CD4+ T cells from peripheral blood mononuclear cells, sampled after pregnancy. Every receptor here comes from a female donor in good health, enrolled as a control in a pregnancy study.

The rearrangement links TRBV28 to TRBJ1-1; 9 bases are shared with TRBD1. CDR1 MDHEN and CDR2 SYDVKM come from the germline V gene. The length of the CDR3 is 12 residues. V was clipped by 6 bases and J by 11 bases; unmatched bases: 7. DNA for the CDR3: TGTGCCAGCAGGGGGGACAGGGTTTACGCTTTCTTT. Translating gives CASRGDRVYAFF.

The gene calls are TRBV5-6 and TRBJ1-4, with a tentative D call TRBD1 (6 bases). V was clipped by 4 bases and J by 0 bases, with 16 bases between them. The V gene's germline CDR1 is SGHDT and CDR2 YYEEEE. The CDR3 sequence is 17 residues long. CDR3 in DNA: TGTGCCAGCAGCCCCCGGACAGACCTTTCAACTAATGAAAAACTGTTTTTT. This encodes CASSPRTDLSTNEKLFF. Variable domain in full (rest from reference TRBV5-6 and TRBJ1-4): DAGVTQSPTHLIKTRGQQVTLRCSPKSGHDTVSWYQQALGQGPQFIFQYYEEEERQRGNFPDRFSGHQFPNYSSELNVNALLLGDSALYLCASSPRTDLSTNEKLFFGSGTQLSVL.

V usage is TRBV7-2 and J usage is TRBJ2-2; D possibly corresponds to TRBD1 (6 bases). V gave up 6 bases and J gave up 6 bases, with 14 bases separating them. From germline, CDR1 is SGHTA and CDR2 FQGNSA. The CDR3 runs 14 residues. CDR3: CASSLQRTAGELFF. In DNA, the CDR3 is TGTGCCAGCAGTTTACAAAGGACAGCCGGGGAGCTGTTTTTT.

The chain links TRBV29-1 to TRBJ2-7, with D maybe TRBD1 (5 bases). The CDR3 spans 14 residues. Germline V lookup: CDR1 SQVTM, CDR2 ANQGSEA. V dropped 4 bases and J dropped 1 base, with 14 bases sitting between them. The DNA of the CDR3 is TGCAGCGTTGTGGGGCAGGGTGAATCCTACGAGCAGTACTTC. Its protein product is CSVVGQGESYEQYF.

The rearrangement links TRBV2 to TRBJ2-5, with unresolved D. Germline lookup yields CDR1 SNHLY and CDR2 FYNNEI. The length of the CDR3 is 12 residues. V was cut by 4 bases and J by 5 bases, with 8 bases left in between. CDR3 in DNA: TGTGCCAGCAGTGGGCAGGCGGAGACCCAGTACTTC. Translating it yields CASSGQAETQYF. The full variable domain, completed using reference TRBV2 and TRBJ2-5, is EPEVTQTPSHQVTQMGQEVILRCVPISNHLYFYWYRQILGQKVEFLVSFYNNEISEKSEIFDDQFSVERPDGSNFTLKIRSTKLEDSAMYFCASSGQAETQYFGPGTRLLVL.

This chain links TRBV10-2 with TRBJ2-5; no clear D. CDR1 and CDR2 from the germline V gene are WSHSY and SAAADI. There are 12 residues in the CDR3. V was shortened by 8 bases and J by 5 bases, with 12 bases between the two germline ends. The CDR3 DNA reads as TGCGCCAGCCGACCGGAGAGGGAGACCCAGTACTTC. Translating it yields CASRPERETQYF.

V gene TRBV28 combines with J gene TRBJ1-5; 8 positions agree with TRBD1. V dropped 8 bases and J dropped 10; count of bases not matched to a gene: 10. The CDR3 totals 13 residues. Germline V lookup: CDR1 MDHEN, CDR2 SYDVKM. The CDR3, as DNA: TGTGCCAGCCGGACAGGGACTAAGGATCCCCAGCATTTT. It specifies CASRTGTKDPQHF.